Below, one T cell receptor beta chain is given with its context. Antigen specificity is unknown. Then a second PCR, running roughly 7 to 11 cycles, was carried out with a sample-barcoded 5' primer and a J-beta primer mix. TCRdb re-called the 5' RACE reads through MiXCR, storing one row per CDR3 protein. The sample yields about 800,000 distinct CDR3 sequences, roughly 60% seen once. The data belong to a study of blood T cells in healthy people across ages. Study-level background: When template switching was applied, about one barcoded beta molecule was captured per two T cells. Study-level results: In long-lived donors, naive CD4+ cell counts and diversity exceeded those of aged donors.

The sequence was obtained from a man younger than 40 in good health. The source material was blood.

CDR3 loop: CASSAYRANSYNEQFF. The CDR3 bases are TGTGCCAGCAGCGCCTACAGGGCAAACTCCTACAATGAGCAGTTCTTC. The chain couples TRBV9 to TRBJ2-1; tentative D call: TRBD1 (6 bases). The CDR3 is 16 residues long. CDR1 is SGDLS and CDR2 is YYNGEE in the germline V gene. Trimming left V 3 bases short and J 0 bases short, with 13 bases between. Full variable domain (outside the CDR3, taken from reference TRBV9 and TRBJ2-1): DSGVTQTPKHLITATGQRVTLRCSPRSGDLSVYWYQQSLDQGLQFLIQYYNGEERAKGNILERFSAQQFPDLHSELNLSSLELGDSALYFCASSAYRANSYNEQFFGPGTRLTVL.